One and the same sample provided the 5 T cell receptor beta chains below, sequenced in a study of blood T cell repertoires in COVID-19. Produced via immunoSEQ multiplex PCR; TCRdb's table is partial and in-frame only. The sample shows 80,000 to 95,000 clones, about 85% of them seen only once. The sequencing input was peripheral blood. These receptors were taken from a human donor in a cohort sampled during active COVID-19.

Note on this clone: The identical CDR3 is also encoded by other nucleotide sequences in the sample. The V and J genes are TRBV30 and TRBJ1-2; a possible D gene is TRBD1 (6 bases). Germline values: CDR1 GTSNPN, CDR2 SVGIG (reference sequence). The CDR3 runs 10 residues. V was trimmed by 3 bases and J by 8 bases, leaving 7 bases between them. The CDR3 nucleotides are TGTGCCTGGAGGAGGGGGGGCTACACCTTC. Its translation: CAWRRGGYTF.

This clone has a handful of counts. This chain connects TRBV5-1 to TRBJ2-5; 7 bases map to TRBD1. The CDR3 extends over 16 amino acids. After removal of 0 bases from V and 2 bases from J, the junction contained 7 bases not matched to a gene. Per the germline V gene, CDR1 is SGHRS and CDR2 is YFSETQ. CDR3 DNA: TGCGCCAGCAGCTTGGCCCTTACGGGACAGCAAGAGACCCAGTACTTC. Amino acid sequence: CASSLALTGQQETQYF.

The chain carries TRBV18 and TRBJ1-1; D is uncertain. Looked up from germline, CDR1 is KGHSH and CDR2 is LQKENI. V lost 2 bases to trimming and J lost 7 bases, with 5 bases between them. This CDR3 spans 11 amino acids. CDR3 DNA sequence: TGTGCCAGCTCACCAGGGCGTGAAGCTTTCTTT. Encoded protein: CASSPGREAFF.

The chain uses TRBV2 and TRBJ2-5, with D possibly matching TRBD2 (6 bases). CDR3 length: 16 residues. The ends were cut back, 6 bases at V and 5 bases at J, with 22 bases in the middle. Germline lookup yields CDR1 SNHLY and CDR2 FYNNEI. In nucleotides, the CDR3 is TGTGCCAGCAGAGTTTGGGCGGGGACCCGCCCCGAGACCCAGTACTTC. The encoded protein is CASRVWAGTRPETQYF. Supplemented by reference TRBV2 and TRBJ2-5, the full variable domain reads EPEVTQTPSHQVTQMGQEVILRCVPISNHLYFYWYRQILGQKVEFLVSFYNNEISEKSEIFDDQFSVERPDGSNFTLKIRSTKLEDSAMYFCASRVWAGTRPETQYFGPGTRLLVL.

The chain links TRBV4-1 to TRBJ2-1, with 7 bases matching TRBD2. The CDR3 totals 15 residues. V shed 1 base, J shed 6 bases, and the junction held 6 bases outside the gene matches. In germline, CDR1 is MGHRA, CDR2 YSYEKL. This CDR3 reads CASSQGTSPLNEQFF. The CDR3 DNA is TGCGCCAGCAGCCAAGGGACTAGTCCCCTCAATGAGCAGTTCTTC.